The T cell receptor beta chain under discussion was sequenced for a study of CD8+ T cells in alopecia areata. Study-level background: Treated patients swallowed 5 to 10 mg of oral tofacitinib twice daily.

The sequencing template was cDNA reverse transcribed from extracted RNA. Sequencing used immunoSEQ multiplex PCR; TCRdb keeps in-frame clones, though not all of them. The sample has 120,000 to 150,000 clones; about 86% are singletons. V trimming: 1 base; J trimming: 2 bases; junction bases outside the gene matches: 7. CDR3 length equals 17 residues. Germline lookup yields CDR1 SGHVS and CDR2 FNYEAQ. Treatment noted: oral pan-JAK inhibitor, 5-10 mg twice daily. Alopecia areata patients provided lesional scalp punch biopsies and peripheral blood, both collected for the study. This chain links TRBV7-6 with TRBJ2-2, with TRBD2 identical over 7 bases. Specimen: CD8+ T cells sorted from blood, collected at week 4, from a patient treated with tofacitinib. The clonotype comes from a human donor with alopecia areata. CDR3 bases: TGTGCCAGCAGCTTAGGTGTTGGACTAGTTAACACCGGGGAGCTGTTTTTT. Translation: CASSLGVGLVNTGELFF.